This T cell receptor beta chain comes out of a study of CD8 T cells in Susac syndrome. Study as a whole: Patients with Susac syndrome were therapy-naive, treated with corticosteroids, or treated with intravenous immunoglobulin alone when blood was collected.

Random-hexamer reverse transcription was applied to roughly 0.45 to 1 ug RNA. TCRdb reprocessed the immunoSEQ multiplex PCR reads with MiXCR, giving one entry per CDR3 protein. Counted here are about 140,000 distinct CDR3 sequences, roughly 94% occurring once; the ten biggest clones make up 0.13% to 0.15%. The length of the CDR3 is 15 residues. Trimming pared 5 bases from V and 6 bases from J, leaving 20 bases between. CDR1 is SGHAT, CDR2 FQDESV, per germline (reference sequence). This clonotype was recorded only once. The V call is TRBV11-1, the J call TRBJ2-7, with D possibly being TRBD2 (6 bases). The clonotype originates from a human donor with Susac syndrome. Sequences were obtained from CD4+ T cells from PBMCs. The chain's CDR3 is CASSPQDYVRGEQYF. CDR3 DNA sequence: TGTGCCAGCAGCCCCCAGGACTATGTTCGTGGCGAGCAGTACTTC.